The clone carrying this TCR beta chain occurred a few times. Authors' data handling: Amplification with reference gene primers provided the estimates of nucleated cell counts. Produced via immunoSEQ multiplex PCR; TCRdb's table is partial and in-frame only. V and J calls and clone size are as listed in that table; D and trimming were resolved from the DNA. Among approximately 100,000 clones listed, about 84% were seen once. These data are taken from a study of blood T cell repertoires in COVID-19. Study in general: The study drew acute and convalescent COVID-19 samples from the United States, Italy and Spain. PBMCs, B-cell-depleted T cells, or T cells were the source of the cDNA or gDNA that made up the material.

Germline loops: CDR1 MNHEY, CDR2 SVGAGI. This CDR3 has 14 amino acids. Trimming cost V 2 bases and J 6 bases; bases outside gene matches: 4. Input material: peripheral blood. The sequence was obtained from an older woman with acute or convalescent COVID-19. The gene calls are TRBV6-5 and TRBJ1-1, with 9 positions matching TRBD1. CDR3 in amino acids: CASSYDRGDPEAFF. The CDR3 bases are TGTGCCAGCAGTTACGACAGGGGGGATCCTGAAGCTTTCTTT.